Listed below are T cell receptor beta chains from one sample, sequenced in a study of control samples from healthy donors and cancer patients. The method was immunoSEQ multiplex PCR; TCRdb's version includes in-frame clones alone and lacks a portion of them. The table lists 75,000 to 100,000 clones, 82% of them singletons. What was sequenced was blood. Every receptor here comes from a man aged 55 to 69 in good health. Both conserved end residues are part of each CDR3. A D gene is named only where the DNA matches it firmly. Not every row has a clone size; where given, it reads once, few, many or a size class.

v_call: TRBV2
clone_size: NA
j_call: TRBJ1-3
d_call: NA
cdr3_aa: CASSTWASGNTIYF
cdr3_nt: TGTGCCAGCAGTACCTGGGCCTCTGGAAACACCATATATTTT

v_call: TRBV3-1/TRBV3-2
clone_size: once
j_call: TRBJ2-4
d_call: NA
cdr3_aa: CASSQEGRGKNIQYF
cdr3_nt: TGTGCCAGCAGCCAAGAAGGAAGAGGCAAAAACATTCAGTACTTC

v_call: TRBV6-5
clone_size: NA
j_call: TRBJ1-2
d_call: TRBD1
cdr3_aa: CASSSLTGGGGYTF
cdr3_nt: TGTGCCAGCAGTTCACTTACAGGGGGAGGGGGCTACACCTTC

v_call: TRBV12-3/TRBV12-4
clone_size: NA
j_call: TRBJ2-1
d_call: NA
cdr3_aa: CASSFGSEQFF
cdr3_nt: TGTGCCAGCAGTTTCGGGAGTGAGCAGTTCTTC

v_call: TRBV6-5
clone_size: few
j_call: TRBJ2-5
d_call: NA
cdr3_aa: CASSYSRKTSTQYF
cdr3_nt: TGTGCCAGCAGTTACTCGAGGAAAACTTCGACCCAGTACTTC

v_call: TRBV5-6
clone_size: NA
j_call: TRBJ2-1
d_call: TRBD2
cdr3_aa: CASSSGLAGPNEQFF
cdr3_nt: TGTGCCAGCAGCTCCGGACTAGCGGGGCCCAATGAGCAGTTCTTC

v_call: TRBV19
clone_size: NA
j_call: TRBJ2-3
d_call: TRBD2
cdr3_aa: CASSMAGTSGATDTQYF
cdr3_nt: TGTGCCAGTAGTATGGCCGGGACTAGCGGGGCCACAGATACGCAGTATTTT

v_call: TRBV28
clone_size: NA
j_call: TRBJ2-2
d_call: NA
cdr3_aa: CASSLFVGFGELFF
cdr3_nt: TGTGCCAGCAGTTTATTTGTTGGTTTCGGGGAGCTGTTTTTT

v_call: TRBV19
clone_size: many
j_call: TRBJ2-7
d_call: NA
cdr3_aa: CASSLRDGYEQYF
cdr3_nt: TGTGCCAGTAGCCTCCGGGACGGGTACGAGCAGTACTTC

v_call: TRBV12-5
clone_size: NA
j_call: TRBJ2-7
d_call: TRBD1
cdr3_aa: CASGSDRAGPYSYEQYF
cdr3_nt: TGTGCTAGTGGTTCGGACAGGGCGGGACCTTACTCCTACGAGCAGTACTTC

v_call: TRBV5-4
clone_size: NA
j_call: TRBJ2-1
d_call: NA
cdr3_aa: CASSISGKIGDEQFF
cdr3_nt: TGTGCCAGCAGCATCAGTGGAAAAATAGGGGATGAGCAGTTCTTC

v_call: TRBV5-6
clone_size: few
j_call: TRBJ2-3
d_call: NA
cdr3_aa: CASSWETDTQYF
cdr3_nt: TGTGCCAGCAGCTGGGAAACAGATACGCAGTATTTT

v_call: TRBV28
clone_size: NA
j_call: TRBJ2-3
d_call: TRBD1
cdr3_aa: CASSLRDSSSSTDTQYF
cdr3_nt: TGTGCCAGCAGTCTACGGGACAGTTCTTCTTCCACAGATACGCAGTATTTT

v_call: TRBV30
clone_size: NA
j_call: TRBJ2-2
d_call: NA
cdr3_aa: CAWSMGDPITGELFF
cdr3_nt: TGTGCCTGGAGTATGGGGGACCCGATTACCGGGGAGCTGTTTTTT

v_call: TRBV14
clone_size: NA
j_call: TRBJ2-4
d_call: NA
cdr3_aa: CASSPLGGAKNIQYF
cdr3_nt: TGTGCCAGCAGCCCCCTAGGGGGAGCCAAAAACATTCAGTACTTC

v_call: TRBV6-5
clone_size: once
j_call: TRBJ2-5
d_call: NA
cdr3_aa: CASKVLDEKTQYF
cdr3_nt: TGTGCCAGCAAGGTTCTAGACGAAAAGACCCAGTACTTC

v_call: TRBV29-1
clone_size: NA
j_call: TRBJ2-2
d_call: TRBD1
cdr3_aa: CSVEEQLGSGGPNTGELFF
cdr3_nt: TGCAGCGTTGAAGAGCAGCTTGGGTCAGGGGGCCCGAACACCGGGGAGCTGTTTTTT

v_call: TRBV3-1/TRBV3-2
clone_size: NA
j_call: TRBJ1-5
d_call: NA
cdr3_aa: CASSQDVAANQPQHF
cdr3_nt: TGTGCCAGCAGCCAAGATGTGGCGGCCAATCAGCCCCAGCATTTT

v_call: TRBV10-3
clone_size: NA
j_call: TRBJ1-6
d_call: TRBD1
cdr3_aa: CAISQGARGSYNSPLHF
cdr3_nt: TGTGCCATCAGTCAGGGGGCGCGAGGCTCCTATAATTCACCCCTCCACTTT

v_call: TRBV10-1
clone_size: NA
j_call: TRBJ2-3
d_call: TRBD1
cdr3_aa: CASSPYRGQPDTQYF
cdr3_nt: TGCGCCAGCAGTCCTTACAGGGGGCAGCCAGATACGCAGTATTTT

v_call: TRBV5-1
clone_size: NA
j_call: TRBJ2-1
d_call: TRBD2
cdr3_aa: CASSLARLAGGRSEQFF
cdr3_nt: TGCGCCAGCAGCTTGGCCCGTCTAGCGGGGGGGAGGAGTGAGCAGTTCTTC

v_call: TRBV7-6
clone_size: once
j_call: TRBJ2-7
d_call: TRBD2
cdr3_aa: CASSRGTSGSRYEQYF
cdr3_nt: TGTGCCAGCAGCCGGGGGACTAGCGGGAGTAGGTACGAGCAGTACTTC

v_call: TRBV6-4
clone_size: NA
j_call: TRBJ2-7
d_call: NA
cdr3_aa: CASSERAHYEQYF
cdr3_nt: TGTGCCAGCAGCGAACGGGCCCATTACGAGCAGTACTTC

v_call: TRBV5-6
clone_size: once
j_call: TRBJ1-2
d_call: NA
cdr3_aa: CASSLSLPRGYTF
cdr3_nt: TGTGCCAGCAGCTTGAGCCTCCCGCGGGGCTACACCTTC

v_call: TRBV19
clone_size: NA
j_call: TRBJ2-2
d_call: NA
cdr3_aa: CASSMGGALNTGELFF
cdr3_nt: TGTGCCAGTAGTATGGGCGGGGCCCTCAACACCGGGGAGCTGTTTTTT

v_call: TRBV5-1
clone_size: NA
j_call: TRBJ1-2
d_call: NA
cdr3_aa: CASSLESLGTNYGYTF
cdr3_nt: TGCGCCAGCAGCTTGGAAAGTCTAGGGACTAACTATGGCTACACCTTC

v_call: TRBV7-9
clone_size: NA
j_call: TRBJ2-7
d_call: TRBD1
cdr3_aa: CASSATGVGGEQYF
cdr3_nt: TGTGCCAGCAGCGCGACAGGGGTGGGAGGCGAGCAGTACTTC

v_call: TRBV27
clone_size: NA
j_call: TRBJ2-3
d_call: NA
cdr3_aa: CASSSVVMRQSTDTQYF
cdr3_nt: TGTGCCAGCAGTTCAGTGGTCATGAGGCAAAGCACAGATACGCAGTATTTT

v_call: TRBV6-1
clone_size: once
j_call: TRBJ1-6
d_call: NA
cdr3_aa: CASSETSETDNSPLHF
cdr3_nt: TGTGCCAGCAGTGAAACCTCGGAGACAGATAATTCACCCCTCCACTTT

v_call: TRBV11-2
clone_size: NA
j_call: TRBJ2-3
d_call: NA
cdr3_aa: CASSLVGADTQYF
cdr3_nt: TGTGCCAGCAGCTTAGTGGGGGCAGATACGCAGTATTTT

v_call: TRBV18
clone_size: NA
j_call: TRBJ2-1
d_call: TRBD2
cdr3_aa: CASSPPLAGGWNEQFF
cdr3_nt: TGTGCCAGCTCACCACCGCTAGCGGGAGGGTGGAATGAGCAGTTCTTC

v_call: TRBV10-3
clone_size: NA
j_call: TRBJ2-1
d_call: NA
cdr3_aa: CAISESPPGAYNEQFF
cdr3_nt: TGTGCCATCAGTGAGTCTCCTCCGGGCGCTTACAATGAGCAGTTCTTC

v_call: TRBV28
clone_size: NA
j_call: TRBJ1-2
d_call: NA
cdr3_aa: CASSLGAGYYGYTF
cdr3_nt: TGTGCCAGCAGTTTAGGGGCGGGATACTATGGCTACACCTTC

v_call: TRBV4-2
clone_size: NA
j_call: TRBJ1-1
d_call: TRBD1
cdr3_aa: CASSQPGGSGEAFF
cdr3_nt: TGTGCCAGCAGCCAGCCAGGGGGCTCAGGTGAAGCTTTCTTT

v_call: TRBV4-1
clone_size: NA
j_call: TRBJ2-7
d_call: TRBD2
cdr3_aa: CASSPRERLAGAGEQYF
cdr3_nt: TGCGCCAGCAGCCCTCGGGAAAGACTAGCGGGAGCGGGCGAGCAGTACTTC

v_call: TRBV5-6
clone_size: NA
j_call: TRBJ2-5
d_call: NA
cdr3_aa: CASTLTENQETQYF
cdr3_nt: TGTGCCAGCACCTTAACAGAGAACCAAGAGACCCAGTACTTC

v_call: TRBV3-1/TRBV3-2
clone_size: NA
j_call: TRBJ1-6
d_call: NA
cdr3_aa: CASSQGARPLHF
cdr3_nt: TGTGCCAGCAGCCAGGGGGCCCGTCCCCTCCACTTT

v_call: TRBV9
clone_size: NA
j_call: TRBJ1-6
d_call: NA
cdr3_aa: CASSVEGSRNSPLHF
cdr3_nt: TGTGCCAGCAGCGTAGAGGGGTCTAGGAATTCACCCCTCCACTTT

v_call: TRBV11-3
clone_size: NA
j_call: TRBJ2-3
d_call: NA
cdr3_aa: CASSLEGGGISTDTQYF
cdr3_nt: TGTGCCAGCAGCTTAGAAGGAGGGGGCATTAGCACAGATACGCAGTATTTT

v_call: TRBV4-1
clone_size: NA
j_call: TRBJ2-3
d_call: TRBD2
cdr3_aa: CASSHRTSGGSTDTQYF
cdr3_nt: TGCGCCAGCAGCCACCGGACTAGCGGGGGGAGCACAGATACGCAGTATTTT

v_call: TRBV6-4
clone_size: NA
j_call: TRBJ1-5
d_call: NA
cdr3_aa: CASSGDGNQPQHF
cdr3_nt: TGTGCCAGCAGTGGGGACGGTAATCAGCCCCAGCATTTT

v_call: TRBV5-1
clone_size: NA
j_call: TRBJ1-2
d_call: NA
cdr3_aa: CASSGSSYGYTF
cdr3_nt: TGCGCCAGCAGTGGGAGCTCCTATGGCTACACCTTC

v_call: TRBV5-1
clone_size: NA
j_call: TRBJ2-5
d_call: TRBD1
cdr3_aa: CASSDRGPAYQETQYF
cdr3_nt: TGCGCCAGCAGCGACAGGGGGCCCGCCTACCAAGAGACCCAGTACTTC

v_call: TRBV11-1
clone_size: NA
j_call: TRBJ2-5
d_call: NA
cdr3_aa: CASSLRSGRHQETQYF
cdr3_nt: TGTGCCAGCAGCTTAAGGTCAGGGAGGCACCAAGAGACCCAGTACTTC

v_call: TRBV3-1/TRBV3-2
clone_size: NA
j_call: TRBJ2-5
d_call: NA
cdr3_aa: CASSLGRGIETQYF
cdr3_nt: TGTGCCAGCAGCCTCGGACGGGGGATTGAGACCCAGTACTTC

v_call: TRBV19
clone_size: NA
j_call: TRBJ2-5
d_call: NA
cdr3_aa: CASSIGWKETQYF
cdr3_nt: TGTGCCAGTAGTATCGGCTGGAAAGAGACCCAGTACTTC

v_call: TRBV30
clone_size: NA
j_call: TRBJ1-1
d_call: NA
cdr3_aa: CAWMAGNTEAFF
cdr3_nt: TGTGCCTGGATGGCGGGGAACACTGAAGCTTTCTTT

v_call: TRBV10-2
clone_size: NA
j_call: TRBJ2-5
d_call: TRBD2
cdr3_aa: CASSEWGAGGQETQYF
cdr3_nt: TGCGCCAGCAGTGAGTGGGGGGCGGGGGGTCAAGAGACCCAGTACTTC

v_call: TRBV19
clone_size: NA
j_call: TRBJ1-1
d_call: NA
cdr3_aa: CASSMGQNTEAFF
cdr3_nt: TGTGCCAGTAGTATGGGACAGAACACTGAAGCTTTCTTT

v_call: TRBV4-1
clone_size: NA
j_call: TRBJ2-2
d_call: TRBD2
cdr3_aa: CASSQDISGRITGELFF
cdr3_nt: TGCGCCAGCAGCCAAGATATTAGCGGGAGGATTACCGGGGAGCTGTTTTTT

v_call: TRBV7-2
clone_size: NA
j_call: TRBJ2-5
d_call: NA
cdr3_aa: CASSLHETQYF
cdr3_nt: TGTGCCAGCAGCTTACATGAGACCCAGTACTTC

v_call: TRBV5-1
clone_size: NA
j_call: TRBJ2-3
d_call: TRBD2
cdr3_aa: CASRSGGAITDTQYF
cdr3_nt: TGCGCCAGCAGAAGCGGGGGGGCTATCACAGATACGCAGTATTTT

v_call: TRBV6-6
clone_size: NA
j_call: TRBJ1-5
d_call: TRBD1
cdr3_aa: CASSLGQGDQPQHF
cdr3_nt: TGTGCCAGCAGCCTTGGGCAGGGGGATCAGCCCCAGCATTTT

v_call: TRBV3-1/TRBV3-2
clone_size: NA
j_call: TRBJ2-1
d_call: TRBD2
cdr3_aa: CASSPLGGRSLHEQFF
cdr3_nt: TGTGCCAGCAGCCCCCTGGGGGGGAGGTCCCTCCACGAGCAGTTCTTC

v_call: TRBV6-5
clone_size: NA
j_call: TRBJ1-2
d_call: TRBD1
cdr3_aa: CATTTGVDYGYTF
cdr3_nt: TGTGCCACTACGACAGGGGTTGACTATGGCTACACCTTC